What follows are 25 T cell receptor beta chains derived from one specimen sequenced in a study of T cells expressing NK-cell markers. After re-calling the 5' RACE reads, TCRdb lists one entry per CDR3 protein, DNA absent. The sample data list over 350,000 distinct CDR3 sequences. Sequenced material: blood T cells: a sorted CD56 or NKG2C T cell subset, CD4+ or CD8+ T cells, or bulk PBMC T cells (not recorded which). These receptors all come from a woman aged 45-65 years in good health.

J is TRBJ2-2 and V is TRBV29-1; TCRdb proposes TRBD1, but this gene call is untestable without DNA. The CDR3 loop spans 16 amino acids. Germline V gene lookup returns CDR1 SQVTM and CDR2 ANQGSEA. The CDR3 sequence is CSVGGRDRGFSGELFF.

This chain's CDR3 is CASRRGSDGYTF. The chain is built from TRBV27 and TRBJ1-2. CDR3 length equals 12 residues. Germline-derived CDR1 and CDR2 are MNHEY and SMNVEV (reference sequence).

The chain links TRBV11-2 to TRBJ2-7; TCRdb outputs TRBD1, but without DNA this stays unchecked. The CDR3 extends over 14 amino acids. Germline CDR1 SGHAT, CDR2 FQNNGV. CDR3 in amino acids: CASSIGRERYEQYF.

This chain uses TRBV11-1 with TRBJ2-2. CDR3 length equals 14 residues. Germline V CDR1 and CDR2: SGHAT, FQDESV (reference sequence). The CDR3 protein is CASSLDGGQGELFF.

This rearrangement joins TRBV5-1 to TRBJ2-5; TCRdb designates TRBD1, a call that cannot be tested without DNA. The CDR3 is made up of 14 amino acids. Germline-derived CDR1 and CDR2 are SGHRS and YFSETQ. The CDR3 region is CASSRGTAQETQYF. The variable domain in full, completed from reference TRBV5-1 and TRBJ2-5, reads KAGVTQTPRYLIKTRGQQVTLSCSPISGHRSVSWYQQTPGQGLQFLFEYFSETQRNKGNFPGRFSGRQFSNSRSEMNVSTLELGDSALYLCASSRGTAQETQYFGPGTRLLVL.

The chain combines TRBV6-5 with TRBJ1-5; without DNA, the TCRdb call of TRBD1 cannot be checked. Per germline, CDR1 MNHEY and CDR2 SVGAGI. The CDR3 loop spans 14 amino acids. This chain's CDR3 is CASRLDRGSQPQHF.

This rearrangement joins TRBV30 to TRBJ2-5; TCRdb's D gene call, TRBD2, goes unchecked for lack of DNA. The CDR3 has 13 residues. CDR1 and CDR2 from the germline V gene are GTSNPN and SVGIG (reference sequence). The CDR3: CAWTRLATETQYF.

CDR3 protein: CAISDGGRAWEQFF. V gene TRBV10-3 combines with J gene TRBJ2-1; TCRdb proposes TRBD2, but this gene call is untestable without DNA. This CDR3 has 14 amino acids. Germline assignment: CDR1 ENHRY and CDR2 SYGVKD.

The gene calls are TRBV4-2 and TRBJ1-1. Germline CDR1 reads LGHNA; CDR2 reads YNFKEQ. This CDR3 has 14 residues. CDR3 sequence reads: CASSQDGFNTEAFF.

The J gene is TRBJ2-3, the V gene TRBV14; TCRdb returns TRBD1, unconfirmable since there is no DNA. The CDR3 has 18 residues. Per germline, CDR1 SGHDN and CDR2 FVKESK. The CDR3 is CASSPQSGAPRSTDTQYF.

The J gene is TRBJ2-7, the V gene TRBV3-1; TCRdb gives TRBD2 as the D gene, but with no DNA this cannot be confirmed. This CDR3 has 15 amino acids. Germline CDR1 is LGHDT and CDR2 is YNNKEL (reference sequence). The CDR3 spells CASRTGASGSYEQYF.

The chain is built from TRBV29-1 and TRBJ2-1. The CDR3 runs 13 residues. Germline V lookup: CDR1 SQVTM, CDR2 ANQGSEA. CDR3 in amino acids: CSVVGAFENEQFF.

CDR3 protein: CASRIAGTNTGELFF. The V gene is TRBV7-8, the J gene TRBJ2-2. Per germline, CDR1 SGHVS and CDR2 FQNEAQ. The CDR3 contains 15 residues.

CDR3 sequence reads: CASSSDSQGETQYF. This sequence joins TRBV18 and TRBJ2-5; TCRdb proposes TRBD1, but this gene call is untestable without DNA. This CDR3 has 14 residues. Looked up from germline, CDR1 is KGHSH and CDR2 is LQKENI.

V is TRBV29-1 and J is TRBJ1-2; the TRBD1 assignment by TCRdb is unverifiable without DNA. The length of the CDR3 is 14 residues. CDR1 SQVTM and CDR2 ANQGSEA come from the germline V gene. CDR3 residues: CSVEGTASYYGYTF.

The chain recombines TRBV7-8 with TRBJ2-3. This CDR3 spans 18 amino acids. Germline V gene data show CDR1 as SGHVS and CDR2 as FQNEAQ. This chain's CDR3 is CASSLAASGRFSTDTQYF. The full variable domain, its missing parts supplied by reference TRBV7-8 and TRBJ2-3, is GAGVSQSPRYKVAKRGQDVALRCDPISGHVSLFWYQQALGQGPEFLTYFQNEAQLDKSGLPSDRFFAERPEGSVSTLKIQRTQQEDSAVYLCASSLAASGRFSTDTQYFGPGTRLTVL.

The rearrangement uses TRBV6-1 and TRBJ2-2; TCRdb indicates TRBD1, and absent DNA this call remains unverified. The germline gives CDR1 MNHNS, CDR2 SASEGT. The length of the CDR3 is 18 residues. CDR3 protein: CASSARTGGAFNTGELFF.

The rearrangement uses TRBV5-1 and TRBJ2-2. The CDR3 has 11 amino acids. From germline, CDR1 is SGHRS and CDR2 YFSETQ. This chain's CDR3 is CASVLGGELFF.

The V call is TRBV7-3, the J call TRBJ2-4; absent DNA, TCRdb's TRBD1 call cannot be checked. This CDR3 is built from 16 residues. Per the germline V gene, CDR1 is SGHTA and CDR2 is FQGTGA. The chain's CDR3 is CASSYLGGVAKNIQYF. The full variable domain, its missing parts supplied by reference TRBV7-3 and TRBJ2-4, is GAGVSQTPSNKVTEKGKYVELRCDPISGHTALYWYRQSLGQGPEFLIYFQGTGAADDSGLPNDRFFAVRPEGSVSTLKIQRTERGDSAVYLCASSYLGGVAKNIQYFGAGTRLSVL.

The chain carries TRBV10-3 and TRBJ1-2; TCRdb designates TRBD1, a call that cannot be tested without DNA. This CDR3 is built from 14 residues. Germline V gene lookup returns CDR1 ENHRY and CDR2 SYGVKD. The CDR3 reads CAITKVLGQAGYTF.

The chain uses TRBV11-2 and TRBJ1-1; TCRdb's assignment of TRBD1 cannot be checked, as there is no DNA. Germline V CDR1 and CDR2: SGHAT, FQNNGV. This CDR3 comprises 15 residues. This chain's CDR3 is CASSSVQGKNTEAFF.

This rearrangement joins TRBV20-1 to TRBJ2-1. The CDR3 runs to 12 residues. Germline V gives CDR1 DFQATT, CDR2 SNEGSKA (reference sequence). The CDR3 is CSANTGEDEQFF.

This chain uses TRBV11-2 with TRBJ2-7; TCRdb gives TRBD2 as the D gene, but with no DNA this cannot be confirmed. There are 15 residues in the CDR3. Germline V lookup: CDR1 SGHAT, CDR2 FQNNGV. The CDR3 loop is CASSFGGLAEHEQYF.

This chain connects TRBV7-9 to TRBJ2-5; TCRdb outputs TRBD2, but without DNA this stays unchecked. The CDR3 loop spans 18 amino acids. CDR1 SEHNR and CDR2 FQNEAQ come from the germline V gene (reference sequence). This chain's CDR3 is CASSFRGLAGAGQETQYF.

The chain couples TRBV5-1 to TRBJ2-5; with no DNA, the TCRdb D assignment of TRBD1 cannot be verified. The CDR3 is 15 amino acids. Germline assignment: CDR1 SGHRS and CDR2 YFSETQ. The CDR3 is CASSRPGQGTETQYF.